This T cell receptor beta chain was recorded in a study of T cells after yellow fever vaccination. This clonotype was counted only a few times. TCRdb re-called the 5' RACE reads with MiXCR, one entry per CDR3 protein. Here the sample spans approximately 450,000 distinct CDR3 sequences, over 15% being singletons. With 6 bases removed from V and 1 base from J, the gap between germline ends came to 12 bases. There are 14 residues in the CDR3. Germline CDR1 is MNHNY and CDR2 is SVGAGI (reference sequence). This receptor was identified in a man aged 18-30 years who received the YFV17D yellow fever vaccine. Sequenced here: PBMCs, sampled before the yellow fever booster vaccination. V and J are TRBV6-6 and TRBJ1-1; maybe TRBD1 (5 bases). CDR3 nucleotides: TGTGCCAGCAGCGTCCGGGGCCAGAACACTGAAGCTTTCTTT. Protein sequence: CASSVRGQNTEAFF.